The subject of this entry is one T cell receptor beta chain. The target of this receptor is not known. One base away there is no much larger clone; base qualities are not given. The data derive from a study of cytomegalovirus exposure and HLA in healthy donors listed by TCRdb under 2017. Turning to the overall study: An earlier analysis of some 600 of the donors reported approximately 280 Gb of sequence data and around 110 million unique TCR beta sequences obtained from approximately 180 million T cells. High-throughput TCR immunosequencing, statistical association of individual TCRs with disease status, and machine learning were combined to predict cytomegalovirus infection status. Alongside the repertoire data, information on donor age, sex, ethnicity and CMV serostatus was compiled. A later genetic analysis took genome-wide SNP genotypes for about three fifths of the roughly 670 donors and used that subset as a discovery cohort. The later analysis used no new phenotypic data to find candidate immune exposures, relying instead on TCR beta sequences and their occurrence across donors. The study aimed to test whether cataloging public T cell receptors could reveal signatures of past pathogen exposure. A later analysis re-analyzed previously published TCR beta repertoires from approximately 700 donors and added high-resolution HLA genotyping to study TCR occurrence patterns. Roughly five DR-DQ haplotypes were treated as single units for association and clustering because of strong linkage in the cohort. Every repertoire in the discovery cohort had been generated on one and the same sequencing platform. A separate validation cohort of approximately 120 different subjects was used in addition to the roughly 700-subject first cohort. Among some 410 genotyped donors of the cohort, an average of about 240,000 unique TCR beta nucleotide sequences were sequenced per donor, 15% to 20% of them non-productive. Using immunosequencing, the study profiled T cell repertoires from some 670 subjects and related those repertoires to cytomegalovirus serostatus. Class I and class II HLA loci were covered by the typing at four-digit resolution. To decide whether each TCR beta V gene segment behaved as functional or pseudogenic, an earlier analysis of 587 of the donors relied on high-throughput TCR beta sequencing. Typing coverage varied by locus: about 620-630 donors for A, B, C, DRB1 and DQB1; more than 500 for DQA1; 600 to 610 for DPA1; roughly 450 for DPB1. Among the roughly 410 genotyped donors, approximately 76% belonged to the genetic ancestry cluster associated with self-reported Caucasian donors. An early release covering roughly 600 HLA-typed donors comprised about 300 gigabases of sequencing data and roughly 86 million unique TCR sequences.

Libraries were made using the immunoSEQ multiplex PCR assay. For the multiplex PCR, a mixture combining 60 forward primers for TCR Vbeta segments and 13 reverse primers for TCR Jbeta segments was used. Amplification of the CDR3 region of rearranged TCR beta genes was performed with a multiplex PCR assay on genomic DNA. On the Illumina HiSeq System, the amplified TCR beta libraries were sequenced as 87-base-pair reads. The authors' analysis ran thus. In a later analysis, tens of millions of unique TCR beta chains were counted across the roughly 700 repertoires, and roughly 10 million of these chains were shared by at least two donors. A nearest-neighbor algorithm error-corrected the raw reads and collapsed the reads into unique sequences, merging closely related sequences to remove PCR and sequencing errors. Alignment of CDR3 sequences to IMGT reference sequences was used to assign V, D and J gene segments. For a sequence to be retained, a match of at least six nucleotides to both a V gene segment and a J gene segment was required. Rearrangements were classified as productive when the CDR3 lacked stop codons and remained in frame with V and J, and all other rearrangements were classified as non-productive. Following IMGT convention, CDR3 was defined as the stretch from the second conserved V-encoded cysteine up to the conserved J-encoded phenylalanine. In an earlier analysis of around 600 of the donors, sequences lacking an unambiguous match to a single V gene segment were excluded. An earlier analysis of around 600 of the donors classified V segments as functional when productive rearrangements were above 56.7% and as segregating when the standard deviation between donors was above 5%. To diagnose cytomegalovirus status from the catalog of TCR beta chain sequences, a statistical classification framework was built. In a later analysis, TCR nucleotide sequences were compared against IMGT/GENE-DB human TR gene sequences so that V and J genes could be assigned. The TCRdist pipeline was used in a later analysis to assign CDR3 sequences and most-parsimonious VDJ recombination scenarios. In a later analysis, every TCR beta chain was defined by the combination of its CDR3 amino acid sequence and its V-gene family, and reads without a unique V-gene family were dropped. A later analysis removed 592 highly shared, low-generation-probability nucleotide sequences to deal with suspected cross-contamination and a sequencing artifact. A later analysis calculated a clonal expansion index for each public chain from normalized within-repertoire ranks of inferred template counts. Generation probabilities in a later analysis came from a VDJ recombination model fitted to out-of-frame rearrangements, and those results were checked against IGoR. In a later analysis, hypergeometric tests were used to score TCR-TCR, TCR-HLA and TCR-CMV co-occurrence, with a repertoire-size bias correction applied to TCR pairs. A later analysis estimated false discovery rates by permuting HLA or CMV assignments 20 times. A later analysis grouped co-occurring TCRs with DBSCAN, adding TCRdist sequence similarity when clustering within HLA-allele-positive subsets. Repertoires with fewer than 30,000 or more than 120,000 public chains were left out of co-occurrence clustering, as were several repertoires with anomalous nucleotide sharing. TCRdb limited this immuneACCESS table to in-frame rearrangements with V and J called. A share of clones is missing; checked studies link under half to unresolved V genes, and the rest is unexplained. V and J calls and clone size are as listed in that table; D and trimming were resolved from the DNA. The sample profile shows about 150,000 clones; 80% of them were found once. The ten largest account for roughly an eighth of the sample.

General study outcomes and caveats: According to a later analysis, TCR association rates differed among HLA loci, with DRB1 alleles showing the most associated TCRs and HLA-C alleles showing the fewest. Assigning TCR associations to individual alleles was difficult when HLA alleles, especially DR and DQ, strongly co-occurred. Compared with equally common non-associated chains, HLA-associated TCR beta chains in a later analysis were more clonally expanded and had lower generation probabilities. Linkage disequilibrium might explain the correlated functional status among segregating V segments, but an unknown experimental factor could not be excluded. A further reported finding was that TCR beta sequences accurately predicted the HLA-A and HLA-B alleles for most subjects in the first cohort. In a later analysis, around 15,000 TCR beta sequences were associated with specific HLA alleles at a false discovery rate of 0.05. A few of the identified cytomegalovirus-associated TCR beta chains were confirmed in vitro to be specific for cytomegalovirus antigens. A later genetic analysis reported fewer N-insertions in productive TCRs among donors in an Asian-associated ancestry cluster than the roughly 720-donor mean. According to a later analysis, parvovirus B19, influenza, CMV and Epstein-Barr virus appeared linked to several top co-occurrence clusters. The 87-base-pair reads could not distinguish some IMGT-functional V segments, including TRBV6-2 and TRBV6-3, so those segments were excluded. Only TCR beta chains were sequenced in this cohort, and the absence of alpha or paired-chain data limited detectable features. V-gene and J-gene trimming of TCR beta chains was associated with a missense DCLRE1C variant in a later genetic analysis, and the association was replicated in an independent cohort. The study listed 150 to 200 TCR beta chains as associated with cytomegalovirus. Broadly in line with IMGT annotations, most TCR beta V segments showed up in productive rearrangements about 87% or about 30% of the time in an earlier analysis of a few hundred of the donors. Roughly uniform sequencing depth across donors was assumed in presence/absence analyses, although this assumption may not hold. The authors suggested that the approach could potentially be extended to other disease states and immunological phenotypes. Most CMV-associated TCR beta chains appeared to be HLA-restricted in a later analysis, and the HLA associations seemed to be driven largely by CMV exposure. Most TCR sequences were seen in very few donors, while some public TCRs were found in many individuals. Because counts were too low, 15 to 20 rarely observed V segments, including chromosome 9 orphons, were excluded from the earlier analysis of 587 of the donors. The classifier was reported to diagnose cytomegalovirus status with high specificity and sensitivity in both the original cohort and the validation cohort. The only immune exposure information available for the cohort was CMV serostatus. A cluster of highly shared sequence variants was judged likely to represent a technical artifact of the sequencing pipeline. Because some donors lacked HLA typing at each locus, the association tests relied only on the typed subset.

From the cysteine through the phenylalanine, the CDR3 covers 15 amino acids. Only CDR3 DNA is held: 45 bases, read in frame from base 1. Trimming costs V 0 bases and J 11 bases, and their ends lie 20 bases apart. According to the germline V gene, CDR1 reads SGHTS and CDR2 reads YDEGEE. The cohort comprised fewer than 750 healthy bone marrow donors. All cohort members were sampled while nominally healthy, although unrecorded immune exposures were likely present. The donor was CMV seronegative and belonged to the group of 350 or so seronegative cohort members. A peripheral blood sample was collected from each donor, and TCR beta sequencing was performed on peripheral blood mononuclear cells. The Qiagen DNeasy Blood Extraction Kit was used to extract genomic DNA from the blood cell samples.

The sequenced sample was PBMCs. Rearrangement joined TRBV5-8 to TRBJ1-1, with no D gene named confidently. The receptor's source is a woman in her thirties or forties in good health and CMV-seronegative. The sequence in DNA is TGTGCCAGCAGCTTGGGATACACAGTAGGCTTGGTCGCTTTCTTT. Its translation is CASSLGYTVGLVAFF.